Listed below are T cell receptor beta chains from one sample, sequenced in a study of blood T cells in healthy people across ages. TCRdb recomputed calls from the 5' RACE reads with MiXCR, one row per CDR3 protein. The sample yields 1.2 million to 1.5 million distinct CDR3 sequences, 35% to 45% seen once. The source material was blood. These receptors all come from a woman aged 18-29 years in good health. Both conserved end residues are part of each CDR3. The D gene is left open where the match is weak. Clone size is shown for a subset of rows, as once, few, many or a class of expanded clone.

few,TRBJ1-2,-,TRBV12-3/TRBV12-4,CASSPKIYGYTF
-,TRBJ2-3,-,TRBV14,CASSLRQTTDTQYF
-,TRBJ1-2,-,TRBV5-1,CASSFAGTYNYGHTF
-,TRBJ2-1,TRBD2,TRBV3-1,CASSRTGGWDEQFF
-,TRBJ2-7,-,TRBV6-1,CASSEATDFYEQYF
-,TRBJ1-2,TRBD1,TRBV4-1,CASSQGGRYGYTF
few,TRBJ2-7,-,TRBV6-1,CASTMRSSYEQYF
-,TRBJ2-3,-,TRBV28,CASTAGLADTQYF
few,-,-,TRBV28,CASRRRAPLVETQYF
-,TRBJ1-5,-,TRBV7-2,CASQLGVGNQPQHF
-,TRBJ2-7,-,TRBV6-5,CASSRDHYEQYF
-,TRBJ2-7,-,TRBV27,CASSAPGSKEQYF
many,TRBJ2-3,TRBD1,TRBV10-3,CAISGTAASTDTQYF
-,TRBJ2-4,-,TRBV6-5,CASSDAGVGIQYF
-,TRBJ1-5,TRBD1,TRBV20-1,CSAIQQGRGSQPQHF
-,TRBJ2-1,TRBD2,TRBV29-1,CSVELLAVTYNERFF
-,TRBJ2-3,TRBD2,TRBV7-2,CASRSGGNTQYF
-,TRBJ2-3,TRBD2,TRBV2,CASPRPAGGPTDTQYF
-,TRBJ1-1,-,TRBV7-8,CASSSDELNTEAFF
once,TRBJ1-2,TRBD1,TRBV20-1,CSARGRDRGSYGYTF
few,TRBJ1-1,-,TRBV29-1,CSVVLQAVNTEAFF
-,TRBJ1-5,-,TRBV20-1,CSASPFNTGAGQPQHF
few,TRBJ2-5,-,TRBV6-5,CASRGQRLGKETQYF
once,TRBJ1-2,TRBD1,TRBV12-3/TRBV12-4,CASSRDRGGGYTF
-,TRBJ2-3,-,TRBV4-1,CASSQETPGASTDTQYF
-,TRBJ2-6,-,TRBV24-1,CATARQEGDKPGANVLTF
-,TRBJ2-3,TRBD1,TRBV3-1,CASRFDQGAPSTDTQYF
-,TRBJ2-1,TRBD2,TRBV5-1,CASSVGLAGGQYNEQFF
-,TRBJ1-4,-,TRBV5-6,CASSLGGGVTNEKLFF
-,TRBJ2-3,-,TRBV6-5,CASRDAELSDTQYF
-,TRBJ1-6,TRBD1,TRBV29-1,CSAKEGAGYNSPLHF
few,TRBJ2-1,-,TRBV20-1,CSARDYPASYNEQFF
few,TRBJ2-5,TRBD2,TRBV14,CASSQEWQGLATETQYF
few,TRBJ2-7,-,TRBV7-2,CASSPSGTLSYEQYF
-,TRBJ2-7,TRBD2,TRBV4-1,CASSQDQGLAYEQYF
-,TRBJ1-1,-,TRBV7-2,CASSPYGTSNTEAFF
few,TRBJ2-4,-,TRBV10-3,CAIRGEPPKNIQYF
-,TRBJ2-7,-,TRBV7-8,CASSLASGGEQYF
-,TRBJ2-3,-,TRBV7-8,CASSPPPGGADTGTQYF
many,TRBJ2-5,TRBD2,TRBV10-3,CAISTGLGLKETQYF
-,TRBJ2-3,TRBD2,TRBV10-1,CASSPLTSEENTQYF
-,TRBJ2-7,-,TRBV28,CASSLWPRGGLYEQYF
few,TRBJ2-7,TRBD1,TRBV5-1,CASSFRDRGDEQYF
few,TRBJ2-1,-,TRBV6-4,CASSDGFLDNEQFF
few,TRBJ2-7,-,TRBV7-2,CASSSAGANYEQYF
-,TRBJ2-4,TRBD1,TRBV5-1,CASSLGSGTGGAVAKNIQYF
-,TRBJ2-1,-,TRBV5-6,CASSLGRDPIASYNEQFF